This T cell receptor (beta chain) came from a study of T cell responses to AZD1222 COVID-19 vaccine. Regarding the study as a whole: Two doses of AZD1222 preceded a rise in Spike-specific TCR breadth and depth. The repertoires were collected only after the peak T cell response.

Using immunoSEQ multiplex PCR, the repertoire was profiled, and TCRdb retains in-frame clones only, with some absent. Of 110,000 or so clones listed, approximately 89% are singletons. As for this clone: The target antigen is unknown.

CDR1 is KGHSH, CDR2 LQKENI, per germline. The CDR3 loop spans 14 amino acids. Trimming pared 6 bases from V and 4 bases from J, leaving 12 bases between. The chain recombines TRBV18 with TRBJ1-4; TRBD1 might be the D (6 bases). The sequences come from peripheral blood, collected 28 days after the second AZD1222 dose. The source of this sequence is an adult who received the AZD1222 COVID-19 vaccine. The CDR3 protein is CASSIKQGNEKLFF. In nucleotides, the CDR3 is TGTGCCAGCTCGATAAAACAGGGTAATGAAAAACTGTTTTTT.